The 9 T cell receptor beta chains below come from one sample, sequenced in a study of T cells after yellow fever vaccination. TCRdb analysed the 5' RACE reads with MiXCR anew, one entry per CDR3 protein. The sample holds approximately 600,000 distinct CDR3 sequences; roughly an eighth are singletons and the top ten take 15%. The sequencing used PBMCs, collected on the day of the yellow fever booster vaccination. The receptors were sampled from a man aged 25 to 40 who received the YFV17D yellow fever vaccine.

This clonotype was observed a few times. J is TRBJ1-2 and V is TRBV29-1; D is perhaps TRBD1 (6 bases). This CDR3 has 15 residues. Per the germline V gene, CDR1 is SQVTM and CDR2 is ANQGSEA. The V end was cut by 0 bases, the J end by 6 bases, with 17 bases between. CDR3 sequence (DNA): TGCAGCGTTGAAGAGGGGCTTGGGGGGGCGGATGGCTACACCTTC. This encodes CSVEEGLGGADGYTF.

This clonotype was detected a few times. The rearrangement joins TRBV14 to TRBJ2-4; D is tentatively TRBD1 or TRBD2 (5 bases each). V lost 1 base and J 1 base, leaving 17 bases between the germline ends. This CDR3 is built from 18 residues. Germline-derived CDR1 and CDR2 are SGHDN and FVKESK. As DNA, the CDR3 is TGTGCCAGCAGCCAAGGGCGGGTCCAGGGAGAGGCCAAAAACATTCAGTACTTC. Encoded protein: CASSQGRVQGEAKNIQYF.

This clonotype turned up a few times. V is TRBV4-3 and J is TRBJ2-5; TRBD2 matches at 7 bases. Trimming at V came to 1 base and at J to 5 bases, leaving 7 bases not matched to a gene. CDR3 length: 15 amino acids. CDR1 is LGHNA and CDR2 is YSLEER in the germline V gene. CDR3 loop: CASSQAAGVAETQYF. The CDR3 DNA reads as TGCGCCAGCAGCCAAGCCGCGGGAGTCGCGGAGACCCAGTACTTC.

This chain uses TRBV7-9 with TRBJ2-7, with D unclear. The length of the CDR3 is 11 residues. Germline assignment: CDR1 SEHNR and CDR2 FQNEAQ (reference sequence). V shed 5 bases and J shed 9 bases, with 11 bases lying between them. CDR3 loop: CASSLLAAQYF. The CDR3 nucleotides are TGTGCCAGCAGCCTCCTGGCGGCGCAGTACTTC.

This chain connects TRBV5-1 to TRBJ2-7; D remains ambiguous. The CDR3 length is 13 residues. Germline CDR1 SGHRS, CDR2 YFSETQ. V lost 4 bases, J lost 4 bases, and 12 bases lay in between. The CDR3 loop reads CASSPDPSYEQYF. The CDR3 DNA sequence: TGCGCCAGCAGCCCGGACCCTTCTTACGAGCAGTACTTC.

This chain uses TRBV24-1 with TRBJ1-2, with unresolved D. Germline CDR1 and CDR2: KGHDR and SFDVKD. CDR3 length: 16 amino acids. Between the trimmed V and J ends, which lost 3 bases and 5 bases, there was a span of 18 bases. CDR3 DNA sequence: TGTGCCACCAGTGATGGCTCCCGGGGAGCCGGTTATGGCTACACCTTC. Translating it yields CATSDGSRGAGYGYTF.

This clonotype was detected a few times. V is TRBV29-1 and J is TRBJ2-3; D possibly corresponds to TRBD2 (6 bases). This CDR3 is built from 13 residues. The V and J ends lost 5 bases and 5 bases respectively, with 14 bases between them. Germline CDR1 SQVTM, CDR2 ANQGSEA. CDR3 DNA sequence: TGCAGCGTTCAGCGGGTTGTGGTAGATACGCAGTATTTT. Protein sequence: CSVQRVVVDTQYF.

CDR3 DNA sequence: TGTGCCAGCTCACCGGTCCGGGACAGCTCCGACAAGCAGTACTTC. This codes for CASSPVRDSSDKQYF. The rearrangement links TRBV18 to TRBJ2-7; 7 positions match TRBD1. The CDR3 has 15 amino acids. The germline CDR1 and CDR2 sequences are KGHSH and LQKENI. J gave up 8 bases and V 3 bases, and 13 bases lay outside the gene matches. The full variable domain, rest sourced from reference TRBV18 and TRBJ2-7, is NAGVMQNPRHLVRRRGQEARLRCSPMKGHSHVYWYRQLPEEGLKFMVYLQKENIIDESGMPKERFSAEFPKEGPSILRIQQVVRGDSAAYFCASSPVRDSSDKQYFGPGTRLTVT.

There are a few counts of this clonotype. This rearrangement joins TRBV6-2 or TRBV6-3 to TRBJ2-1, with unresolved D. With 2 bases removed from V and 8 bases from J, the gap between germline ends came to 13 bases. The CDR3 sequence is 14 residues long. Germline V lookup: CDR1 MNHEY, CDR2 SVGEGT. CDR3 region: CASSYRPFDYEQFF. CDR3 bases: TGTGCCAGCAGTTACCGTCCCTTTGATTATGAGCAGTTCTTC.